Shown below are 27 T cell receptor beta chains from a single sample sequenced in a study of cytomegalovirus exposure and HLA in healthy donors. PCR was performed using 60 Vbeta and 13 Jbeta primers. Profiling relied on immunoSEQ multiplex PCR, and the TCRdb table lists in-frame clones only, not all of them. Of roughly 260,000 clones listed, about four fifths are singletons. The sample comprised PBMCs. The receptors originated from a woman in her thirties or forties in good health and CMV-seropositive.

In nucleotides, the CDR3 is TGTGCCAGCAGCTTCTCCGGGACAGGATACACCGGGGAGCTGTTTTTT. Translating gives CASSFSGTGYTGELFF. The chain combines TRBV11-3 with TRBJ2-2, with 8 bases fitting TRBD1. The germline gives CDR1 SGHNT, CDR2 YENEEA. J was trimmed by 3 bases and V by 3 bases; bases with no gene match: 6. This CDR3 comprises 16 residues.

V is TRBV30 and J is TRBJ2-7, with 7 bases identical to TRBD2. Germline V gene sequence: CDR1 GTSNPN, CDR2 SVGIG (reference sequence). This CDR3 has 13 amino acids. V lost 4 bases to trimming and J lost 1 base; unmatched junction nucleotides: 4. CDR3 loop: CAWNRDYSYEQYF. The CDR3 bases are TGTGCCTGGAACCGGGACTATTCCTACGAGCAGTACTTC.

The chain carries TRBV28 and TRBJ2-1; 7 nucleotides agree with TRBD2. Losses at the gene ends were 4 bases for V and 0 bases for J; bases not matched to a gene: 6. Germline V CDR1 and CDR2: MDHEN, SYDVKM. This CDR3 spans 16 amino acids. The CDR3 region is CASSWEGFPSYNEQFF. CDR3 coding DNA: TGTGCCAGCAGTTGGGAGGGTTTTCCCTCCTACAATGAGCAGTTCTTC.

The chain joins TRBV5-1 to TRBJ2-2; TRBD2 aligns across 11 bases. Trimming at V came to 4 bases and at J to 2 bases, leaving 7 bases not matched to a gene. The CDR3 is 17 residues long. Germline V gene sequence: CDR1 SGHRS, CDR2 YFSETQ. The CDR3 DNA sequence: TGCGCCAGCAGCCCAGGGACTAGCGGACAAAACACCGGGGAGCTGTTTTTT. Its protein product is CASSPGTSGQNTGELFF.

V and J are TRBV18 and TRBJ1-2; no reliable D call. Deletions cut 1 base from V and 11 bases from J, with 14 bases between. The CDR3 runs to 13 residues. Germline CDR1 is KGHSH and CDR2 is LQKENI. This chain's CDR3 is CASSPLTPLEYTF. CDR3 sequence (DNA): TGTGCCAGCTCACCACTGACCCCCCTAGAGTACACCTTC.

The chain couples TRBV18 to TRBJ1-1; no definite D call. CDR1 and CDR2 from the germline V gene are KGHSH and LQKENI. This CDR3 is 12 amino acids long. With 3 bases removed from V and 8 bases from J, the gap between germline ends came to 10 bases. CDR3 residues: CASSPTGWEAFF. CDR3 sequence (DNA): TGTGCCAGCTCACCCACGGGGTGGGAAGCTTTCTTT.

This clone was observed a handful of times. The chain employs TRBV19 and TRBJ2-7, with D unclear. This CDR3 has 12 residues. Germline CDR1 reads LNHDA; CDR2 reads SQIVND (reference sequence). The V end was cut by 10 bases, the J end by 2 bases, with 12 bases between. The CDR3 loop reads CATLGRTYEQYF. The CDR3 nucleotides read TGTGCCACCCTCGGCAGGACCTACGAGCAGTACTTC.

The chain uses TRBV5-1 and TRBJ2-2, with D unresolved. The V end was cut by 1 base, the J end by 4 bases, with 11 bases between. The CDR3 totals 15 residues. The germline V gene has CDR1 SGHRS and CDR2 YFSETQ. The CDR3 nucleotides are TGCGCCAGCAGCTTGTTAGAGATCGGCACCGGGGAGCTGTTTTTT. Translation gives CASSLLEIGTGELFF.

This chain links TRBV27 with TRBJ1-4; D unresolved. The CDR3 totals 13 residues. V dropped 5 bases and J dropped 1 base, with 5 bases sitting between them. The germline V gene has CDR1 MNHEY and CDR2 SMNVEV (reference sequence). The CDR3 loop reads CASSPLTNEKLFF. CDR3 bases: TGTGCCAGCAGTCCTTTAACTAATGAAAAACTGTTTTTT.

In its sample, this clone was seen a few times. The rearrangement links TRBV7-2 to TRBJ1-2; 12 bases map to TRBD1. V lost 0 bases to trimming and J lost 8 bases; unmatched junction nucleotides: 13. The CDR3 is 18 residues long. CDR1 SGHTA and CDR2 FQGNSA come from the germline V gene. The CDR3 reads CASSLAGDRGRRSHGYTF. The CDR3 DNA follows: TGTGCCAGCAGCTTAGCGGGGGACAGGGGGCGCAGGAGCCACGGCTACACCTTC.

This sequence joins TRBV27 and TRBJ1-2; the match to TRBD1 covers 8 bases. V lost 8 bases to trimming and J lost 2 bases; unmatched junction nucleotides: 4. The CDR3 length is 13 residues. The germline V gene encodes CDR1 MNHEY and CDR2 SMNVEV (reference sequence). CDR3 bases: TGTGCCAGCCGGACAGGGCACAACTATGGCTACACCTTC. Its translation: CASRTGHNYGYTF.

This chain connects TRBV19 to TRBJ2-6; weak D call: TRBD2 (5 bases). The CDR3 totals 18 residues. Germline-derived CDR1 and CDR2 are LNHDA and SQIVND (reference sequence). The ends were cut back, 3 bases at V and 4 bases at J, with 19 bases in the middle. CDR3 DNA sequence: TGTGCCAGTAGTATGCGGGCAGAAAAGCGGTCGGGGGCCAACGTCCTGACTTTC. Translated, it gives CASSMRAEKRSGANVLTF.

This rearrangement joins TRBV6-5 to TRBJ1-1, with TRBD1 matching 11 bases. The CDR3 is 15 residues long. V shed 0 bases and J 5 bases; nucleotides not matched to a gene: 2. In germline, CDR1 is MNHEY, CDR2 SVGAGI. The CDR3 loop reads CASSYSGTGGTEAFF. CDR3 in DNA: TGTGCCAGCAGTTACTCGGGGACAGGGGGAACTGAAGCTTTCTTT.

The chain couples TRBV7-9 to TRBJ2-2; D possibly corresponds to TRBD1 (5 bases). V shed 2 bases and J shed 5 bases, with 6 bases lying between them. CDR1 is SEHNR, CDR2 FQNEAQ, per germline (reference sequence). The CDR3 loop spans 13 amino acids. The CDR3 region is CASSLRGTGELFF. CDR3 DNA: TGTGCCAGCAGCTTAAGGGGAACCGGGGAGCTGTTTTTT.

The table lists this clone with a count of one. The chain carries TRBV4-1 and TRBJ2-7; 8 bases align to TRBD1. The V segment lost 0 bases and the J segment 3 bases; nucleotides outside the gene matches: 4. CDR1 MGHRA and CDR2 YSYEKL come from the germline V gene. This CDR3 contains 15 residues. CDR3 in amino acids: CASSQEPGGIYEQYF. In DNA form, the CDR3 reads TGCGCCAGCAGCCAAGAGCCAGGGGGCATCTACGAGCAGTACTTC.

This rearrangement joins TRBV2 to TRBJ2-7, with 7 bases aligning to TRBD1. J lost 8 bases, V lost 4 bases, and 8 bases had no gene match. The germline CDR1 and CDR2 sequences are SNHLY and FYNNEI. This CDR3 is 13 amino acids long. The DNA for the CDR3 is TGTGCCAGCAGTGGGGGACAGCCCCTAAAGCAGTACTTC. The encoded protein is CASSGGQPLKQYF.

This chain joins TRBV7-3 and TRBJ2-2; D uncertain. The CDR3 loop spans 13 amino acids. Germline CDR1 and CDR2: SGHTA and FQGTGA. V was shortened by 3 bases and J by 4 bases, with 6 bases between the two germline ends. CDR3 DNA sequence: TGTGCCAGCAGCTTTACGCGCACCGGGGAGCTGTTTTTT. This codes for CASSFTRTGELFF.

This chain links TRBV5-1 with TRBJ2-2, with 12 bases matching TRBD2. Trimming took 4 bases from V and 1 from J; bases not matched to a gene: 5. The CDR3 is 17 amino acids. Germline CDR1 is SGHRS and CDR2 is YFSETQ. This CDR3 is CASSPGLAGQNTGELFF. The CDR3 DNA sequence: TGCGCCAGCAGCCCGGGACTAGCGGGCCAGAACACCGGGGAGCTGTTTTTT.

This clone occurred a few times. The chain couples TRBV18 to TRBJ2-7, with D hard to call. Per germline, CDR1 KGHSH and CDR2 LQKENI. V was cut by 6 bases and J by 4 bases, with 13 bases left in between. This CDR3 has 13 amino acids. The CDR3: CASSETRPYEQYF. The DNA for the CDR3 is TGTGCCAGCTCTGAGACGAGGCCGTACGAGCAGTACTTC.

V and J are TRBV9 and TRBJ1-2; D uncertain. This CDR3 is 14 amino acids long. V dropped 4 bases and J dropped 2 bases, with 12 bases sitting between them. Germline V gives CDR1 SGDLS, CDR2 YYNGEE. CDR3 loop: CASSPWEANYGYTF. For the CDR3, the DNA is TGTGCCAGCAGCCCCTGGGAGGCGAACTATGGCTACACCTTC.

The chain carries TRBV18 and TRBJ1-6, with D hard to call. The germline V gene has CDR1 KGHSH and CDR2 LQKENI. The V gene lost 4 bases and the J gene lost 8 bases, with 15 bases spanning the gap. This CDR3 has 15 residues. The CDR3 protein is CASSLPTGWDSPLHF. The CDR3 DNA is TGTGCCAGCTCACTGCCCACGGGGTGGGATTCACCCCTCCACTTT.

The V gene is TRBV7-3, the J gene TRBJ2-7; D is unclear. Germline CDR1 SGHTA, CDR2 FQGTGA. The CDR3 is 13 residues long. V was cut by 2 bases and J by 3 bases, with 8 bases left in between. The CDR3 reads CASSLYSSYEQYF. The CDR3 nucleotides read TGTGCCAGCAGCTTATATAGCAGCTACGAGCAGTACTTC.

The chain couples TRBV5-8 to TRBJ1-5; TRBD1 is a possible D gene (5 bases). Trimming removed 4 bases at V and 5 bases at J, with 10 bases between. The CDR3 is 13 amino acids. In germline, CDR1 is SGHTS, CDR2 YDEGEE. The CDR3 loop is CASSRDLYQPQHF. The CDR3 bases are TGTGCCAGCAGCCGGGACTTATATCAGCCCCAGCATTTT. The full variable domain, its missing parts supplied by reference TRBV5-8 and TRBJ1-5, is EAGVTQSPTHLIKTRGQQATLRCSPISGHTSVYWYQQALGLGLQFLLWYDEGEERNRGNFPPRFSGRQFPNYSSELNVNALELEDSALYLCASSRDLYQPQHFGDGTRLSIL.

V usage is TRBV25-1 and J usage is TRBJ2-4, with D possibly TRBD1 on 5 matching bases. Germline CDR1 MGHDK, CDR2 SYGVNS. The CDR3 runs 13 residues. Trimming left V 5 bases short and J 7 bases short, with 12 bases between. CDR3 nucleotide sequence: TGTGCCAGCAGTTCCAGGGTGGGGAACATTCAGTACTTC. This codes for CASSSRVGNIQYF.

The genes are TRBV7-9 and TRBJ2-5; 7 bases match TRBD1. V was pared by 6 bases and J by 1 base, with 5 bases of the junction left unmatched. Germline CDR1 is SEHNR and CDR2 is FQNEAQ (reference sequence). This CDR3 is 14 amino acids long. The CDR3 here is CASRLQGIQETQYF. Written as DNA, the CDR3 is TGTGCCAGCAGATTACAGGGGATCCAAGAGACCCAGTACTTC.

The CDR3 reads CASGLDGGFGNQPQHF. The DNA of the CDR3 is TGTGCTAGTGGTTTGGACGGAGGGTTTGGCAATCAGCCCCAGCATTTT. The chain carries TRBV12-5 and TRBJ1-5; D is ambiguous. The ends were cut back, 1 base at V and 2 bases at J, with 12 bases in the middle. The V gene's germline CDR1 is LGHNT and CDR2 FRNRAP. CDR3 length: 16 residues. Looking up the rest from reference TRBV12-5 and TRBJ1-5 gives the full variable domain: DARVTQTPRHKVTEMGQEVTMRCQPILGHNTVFWYRQTMMQGLELLAYFRNRAPLDDSGMPKDRFSAEMPDATLATLKIQPSEPRDSAVYFCASGLDGGFGNQPQHFGDGTRLSIL.

This clone appeared once. The rearrangement joins TRBV5-1 to TRBJ2-7, with 13 bases lining up with TRBD2. This CDR3 contains 17 residues. The germline V gene has CDR1 SGHRS and CDR2 YFSETQ. After removal of 5 bases from V and 4 bases from J, the junction contained 12 bases not matched to a gene. CDR3 residues: CASSRGLAGADFYEQYF. The CDR3 region has the DNA TGCGCCAGCAGTCGCGGACTAGCGGGAGCGGACTTTTACGAGCAGTACTTC.